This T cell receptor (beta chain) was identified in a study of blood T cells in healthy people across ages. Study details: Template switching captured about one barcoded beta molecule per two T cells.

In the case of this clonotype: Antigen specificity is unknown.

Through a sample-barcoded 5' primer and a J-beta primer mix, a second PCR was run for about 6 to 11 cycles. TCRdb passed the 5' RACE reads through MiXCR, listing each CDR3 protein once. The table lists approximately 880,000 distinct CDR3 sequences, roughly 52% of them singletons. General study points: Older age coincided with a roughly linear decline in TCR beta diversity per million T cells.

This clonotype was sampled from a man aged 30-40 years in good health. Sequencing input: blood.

CDR3 DNA: TGTGCCAGCAGCAAACTAACAGCGACGATAATGAACGCTGAAGCTTTCTTT. Translating it yields CASSKLTATIMNAEAFF. The chain carries TRBV21-1 and TRBJ1-1. TRBV21-1 is recorded as a pseudogene. The CDR3 spans 17 residues.